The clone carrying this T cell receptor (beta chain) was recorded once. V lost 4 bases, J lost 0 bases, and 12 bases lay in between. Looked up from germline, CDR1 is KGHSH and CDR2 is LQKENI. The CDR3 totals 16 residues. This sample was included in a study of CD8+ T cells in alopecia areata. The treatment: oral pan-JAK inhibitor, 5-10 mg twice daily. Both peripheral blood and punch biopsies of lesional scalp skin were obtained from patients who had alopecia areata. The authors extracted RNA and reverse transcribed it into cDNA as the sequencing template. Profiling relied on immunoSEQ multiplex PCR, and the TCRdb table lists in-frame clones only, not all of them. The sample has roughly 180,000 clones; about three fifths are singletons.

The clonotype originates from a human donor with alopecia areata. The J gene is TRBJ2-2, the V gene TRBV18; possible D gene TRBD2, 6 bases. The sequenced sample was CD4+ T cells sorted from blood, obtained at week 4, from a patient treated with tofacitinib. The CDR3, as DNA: TGTGCCAGCTCACTGTATCGGGGGACGAACACCGGGGAGCTGTTTTTT. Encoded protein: CASSLYRGTNTGELFF.